This T cell receptor beta chain was found in a study of preoperative IRX-2 immunotherapy in early breast cancer. Looked up from germline, CDR1 is LNHDA and CDR2 is SQIVND (reference sequence). The CDR3 has 11 amino acids. The V end lost 8 bases, the J end lost 10 bases, and 12 bases lay between the germline ends. Treatment described: preoperative locoregional IRX-2 cytokine immunotherapy. Patients received preoperative, locoregional IRX-2 cytokine immunotherapy in a phase Ib study. Assay used: immunoSEQ multiplex PCR; TCRdb lists only in-frame clones, some missing. The sample has more than 20,000 clones; 75% are singletons.

This receptor was obtained from a human donor with breast cancer. The input for sequencing was lymph node tissue, taken after IRX-2 immunotherapy. This chain uses TRBV19 with TRBJ2-1, with D perhaps matching TRBD1 or TRBD2 (5 bases each). In nucleotides, the CDR3 is TGTGCCAGTGGGACGGGACGCGAGCAGTTCTTC. Its protein product is CASGTGREQFF. The full variable domain, rest sourced from reference TRBV19 and TRBJ2-1, is DGGITQSPKYLFRKEGQNVTLSCEQNLNHDAMYWYRQDPGQGLRLIYYSQIVNDFQKGDIAEGYSVSREKKESFPLTVTSAQKNPTAFYLCASGTGREQFFGPGTRLTVL.